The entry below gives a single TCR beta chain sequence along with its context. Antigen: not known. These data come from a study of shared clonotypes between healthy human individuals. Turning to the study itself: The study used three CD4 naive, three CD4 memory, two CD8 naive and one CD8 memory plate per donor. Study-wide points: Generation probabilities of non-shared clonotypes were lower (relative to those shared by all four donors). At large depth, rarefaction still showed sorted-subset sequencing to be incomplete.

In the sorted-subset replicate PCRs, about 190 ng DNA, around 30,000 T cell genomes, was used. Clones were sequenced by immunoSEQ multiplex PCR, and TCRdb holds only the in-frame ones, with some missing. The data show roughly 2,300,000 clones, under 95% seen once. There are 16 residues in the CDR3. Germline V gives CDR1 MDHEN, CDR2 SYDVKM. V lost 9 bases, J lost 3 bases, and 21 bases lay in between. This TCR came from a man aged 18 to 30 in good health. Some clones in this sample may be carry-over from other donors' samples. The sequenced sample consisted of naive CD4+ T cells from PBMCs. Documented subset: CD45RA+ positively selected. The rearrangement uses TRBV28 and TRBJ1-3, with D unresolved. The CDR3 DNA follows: TGTGCCAGTCACCCCTCTAGCAGGAGCAATGGAAACACCATATATTTT. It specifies CASHPSSRSNGNTIYF.